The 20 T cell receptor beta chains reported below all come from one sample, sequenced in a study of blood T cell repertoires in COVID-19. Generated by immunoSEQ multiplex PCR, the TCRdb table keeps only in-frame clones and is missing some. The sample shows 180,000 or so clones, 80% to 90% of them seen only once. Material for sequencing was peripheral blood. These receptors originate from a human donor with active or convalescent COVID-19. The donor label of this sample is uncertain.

The CDR3: CASSLRRADNSNQPQHF. As DNA, the CDR3 is TGTGCCAGCAGTCTGAGGAGGGCAGACAATAGCAATCAGCCCCAGCATTTT. This chain uses TRBV6-6 with TRBJ1-5; no clear D. Trimming shortened V by 5 bases and J by 0 bases, and 17 bases separated the two germline ends. The V gene's germline CDR1 is MNHNY and CDR2 SVGAGI (reference sequence). There are 17 residues in the CDR3.

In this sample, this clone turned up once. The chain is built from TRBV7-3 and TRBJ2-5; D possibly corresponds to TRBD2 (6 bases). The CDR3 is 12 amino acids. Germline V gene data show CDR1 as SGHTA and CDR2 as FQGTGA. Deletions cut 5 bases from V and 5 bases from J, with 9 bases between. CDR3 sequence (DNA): TGTGCCAGCAGCGGGGGAGGTGAGACCCAGTACTTC. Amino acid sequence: CASSGGGETQYF.

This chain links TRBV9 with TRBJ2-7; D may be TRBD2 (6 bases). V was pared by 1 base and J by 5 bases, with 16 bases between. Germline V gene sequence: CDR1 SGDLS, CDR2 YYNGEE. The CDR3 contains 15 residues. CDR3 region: CASSVSLASHHEQYF. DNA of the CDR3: TGTGCCAGCAGCGTATCGCTAGCGAGCCACCACGAGCAGTACTTC.

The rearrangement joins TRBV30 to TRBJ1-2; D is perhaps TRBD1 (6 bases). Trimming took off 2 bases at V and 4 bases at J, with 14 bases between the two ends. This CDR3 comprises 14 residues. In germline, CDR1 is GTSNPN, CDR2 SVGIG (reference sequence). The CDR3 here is CAWSPVEGGYGYTF. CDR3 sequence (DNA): TGTGCCTGGAGTCCGGTAGAAGGGGGCTATGGCTACACCTTC. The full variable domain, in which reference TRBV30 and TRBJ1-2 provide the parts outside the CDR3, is SQTIHQWPATLVQPVGSPLSLECTVEGTSNPNLYWYRQAAGRGLQLLFYSVGIGQISSEVPQNLSASRPQDRQFILSSKKLLLSDSGFYLCAWSPVEGGYGYTFGSGTRLTVV.

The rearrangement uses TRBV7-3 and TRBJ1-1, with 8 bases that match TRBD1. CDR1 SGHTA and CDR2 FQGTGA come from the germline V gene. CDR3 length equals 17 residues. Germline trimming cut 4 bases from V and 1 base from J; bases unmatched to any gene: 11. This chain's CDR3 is CASSSTWLGQGNTEAFF. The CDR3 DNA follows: TGTGCCAGCAGCTCGACCTGGTTAGGACAGGGGAACACTGAAGCTTTCTTT.

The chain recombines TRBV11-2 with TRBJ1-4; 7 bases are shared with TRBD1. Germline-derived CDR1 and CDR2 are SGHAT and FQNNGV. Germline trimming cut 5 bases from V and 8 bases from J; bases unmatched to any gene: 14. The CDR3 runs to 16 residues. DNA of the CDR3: TGTGCCAGCAGCCCCTATGACAGGGCGTTGAAGGAAAAACTGTTTTTT. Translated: CASSPYDRALKEKLFF. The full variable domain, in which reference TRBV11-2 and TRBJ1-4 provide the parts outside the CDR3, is EAGVAQSPRYKIIEKRQSVAFWCNPISGHATLYWYQQILGQGPKLLIQFQNNGVVDDSQLPKDRFSAERLKGVDSTLKIQPAKLEDSAVYLCASSPYDRALKEKLFFGSGTQLSVL.

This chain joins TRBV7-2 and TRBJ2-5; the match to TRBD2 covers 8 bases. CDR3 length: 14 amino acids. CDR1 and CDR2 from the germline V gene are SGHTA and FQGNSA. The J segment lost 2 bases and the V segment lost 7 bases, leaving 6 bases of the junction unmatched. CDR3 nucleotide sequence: TGTGCCAGCACTACTAGCGGTTTACAAGAGACCCAGTACTTC. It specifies CASTTSGLQETQYF.

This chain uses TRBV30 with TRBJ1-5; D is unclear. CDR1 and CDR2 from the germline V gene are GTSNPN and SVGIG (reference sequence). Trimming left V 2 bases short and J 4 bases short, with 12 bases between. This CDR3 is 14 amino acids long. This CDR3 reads CAWSQVAPNQPQHF. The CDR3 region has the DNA TGTGCCTGGAGTCAAGTAGCGCCGAATCAGCCCCAGCATTTT.

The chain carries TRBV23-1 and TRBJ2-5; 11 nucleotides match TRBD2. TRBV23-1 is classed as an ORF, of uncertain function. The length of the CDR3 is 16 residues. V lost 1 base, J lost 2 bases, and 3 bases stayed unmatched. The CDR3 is CASSQYSGRVQETQYF. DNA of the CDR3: TGCGCCAGCAGTCAATATAGCGGGAGGGTACAAGAGACCCAGTACTTC.

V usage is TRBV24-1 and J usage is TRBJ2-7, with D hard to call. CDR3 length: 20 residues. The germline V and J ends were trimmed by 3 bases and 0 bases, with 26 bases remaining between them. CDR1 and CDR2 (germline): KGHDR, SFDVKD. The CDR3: CATSDVPPLGHTKGSYEQYF. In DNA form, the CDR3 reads TGTGCCACCAGTGATGTCCCCCCCCTGGGCCATACCAAAGGCTCCTACGAGCAGTACTTC.

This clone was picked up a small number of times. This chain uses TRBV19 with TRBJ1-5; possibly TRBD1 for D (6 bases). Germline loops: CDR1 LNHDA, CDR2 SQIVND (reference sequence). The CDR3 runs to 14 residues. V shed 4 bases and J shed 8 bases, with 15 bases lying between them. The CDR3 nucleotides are TGTGCCAGTAGTACAATACAGGGTTCGAAGCCCCAGCATTTT. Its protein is CASSTIQGSKPQHF.

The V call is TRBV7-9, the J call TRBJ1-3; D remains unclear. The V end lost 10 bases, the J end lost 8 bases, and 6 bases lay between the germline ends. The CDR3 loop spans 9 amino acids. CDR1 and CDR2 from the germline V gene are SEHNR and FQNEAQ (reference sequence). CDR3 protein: CATRDTIYF. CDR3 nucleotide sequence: TGTGCCACCCGCGACACCATATATTTT.

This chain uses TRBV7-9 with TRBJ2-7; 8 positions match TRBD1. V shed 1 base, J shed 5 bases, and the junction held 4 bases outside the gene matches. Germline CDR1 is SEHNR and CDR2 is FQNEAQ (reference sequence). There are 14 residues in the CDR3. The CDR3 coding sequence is TGTGCCAGCAGCTTAGGTTCAGGGGGCGACGAGCAGTACTTC. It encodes CASSLGSGGDEQYF. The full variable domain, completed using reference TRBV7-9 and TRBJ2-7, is DTGVSQNPRHKITKRGQNVTFRCDPISEHNRLYWYRQTLGQGPEFLTYFQNEAQLEKSRLLSDRFSAERPKGSFSTLEIQRTEQGDSAMYLCASSLGSGGDEQYFGPGTRLTVT.

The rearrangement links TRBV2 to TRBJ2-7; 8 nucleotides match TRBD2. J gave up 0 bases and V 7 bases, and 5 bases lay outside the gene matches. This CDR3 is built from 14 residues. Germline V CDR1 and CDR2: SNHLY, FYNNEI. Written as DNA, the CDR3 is TGTGCCAGCAAGGCGGGAGGCAACTCCTACGAGCAGTACTTC. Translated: CASKAGGNSYEQYF.

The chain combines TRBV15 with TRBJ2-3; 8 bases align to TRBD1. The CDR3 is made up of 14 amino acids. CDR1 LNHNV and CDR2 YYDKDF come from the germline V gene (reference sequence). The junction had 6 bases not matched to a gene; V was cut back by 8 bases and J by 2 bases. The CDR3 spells CATVDRGITDTQYF. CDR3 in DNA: TGTGCCACCGTTGACAGGGGAATCACAGATACGCAGTATTTT.

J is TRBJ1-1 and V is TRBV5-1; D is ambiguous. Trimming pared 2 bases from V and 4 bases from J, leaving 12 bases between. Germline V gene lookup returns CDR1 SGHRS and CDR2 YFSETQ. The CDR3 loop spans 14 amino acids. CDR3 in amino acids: CASSLSGEVTEAFF. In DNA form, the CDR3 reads TGCGCCAGCAGCTTATCCGGAGAGGTCACTGAAGCTTTCTTT.

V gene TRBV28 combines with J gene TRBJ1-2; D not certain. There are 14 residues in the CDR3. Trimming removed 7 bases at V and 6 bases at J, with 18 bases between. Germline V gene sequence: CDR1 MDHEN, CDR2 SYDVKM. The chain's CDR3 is CASTVSGIRNGYTF. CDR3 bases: TGTGCCAGCACAGTATCGGGGATAAGGAATGGCTACACCTTC.

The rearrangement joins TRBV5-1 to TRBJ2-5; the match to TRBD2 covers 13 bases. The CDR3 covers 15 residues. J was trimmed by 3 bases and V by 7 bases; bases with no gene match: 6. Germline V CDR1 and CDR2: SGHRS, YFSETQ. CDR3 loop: CASRGLAGLEETQYF. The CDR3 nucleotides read TGCGCCAGCCGGGGACTAGCGGGACTAGAAGAGACCCAGTACTTC.

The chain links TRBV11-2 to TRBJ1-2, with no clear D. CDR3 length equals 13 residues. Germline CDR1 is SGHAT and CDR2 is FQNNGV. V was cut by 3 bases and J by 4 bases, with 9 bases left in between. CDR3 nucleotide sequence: TGTGCCAGCAGCTTGGGCGTGAGCTATGGCTACACCTTC. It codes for CASSLGVSYGYTF.

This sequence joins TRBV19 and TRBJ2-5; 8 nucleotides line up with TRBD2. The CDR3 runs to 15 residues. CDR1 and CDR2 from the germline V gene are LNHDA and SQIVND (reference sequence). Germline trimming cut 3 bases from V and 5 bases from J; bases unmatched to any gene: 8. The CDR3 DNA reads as TGTGCCAGTAGTATTACGGGAGGGCCTGTGGAGACCCAGTACTTC. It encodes CASSITGGPVETQYF.